This TCR beta chain was sequenced in a study of blood T cell repertoires in COVID-19. This table comes from immunoSEQ multiplex PCR, and its TCRdb copy is limited to in-frame clones, with some not included. The table lists about 410,000 clones, just over 85% of them singletons. V was pared by 3 bases and J by 3 bases, with 11 bases between. CDR1 SNHLY and CDR2 FYNNEI come from the germline V gene. The CDR3 is made up of 15 amino acids. V gene TRBV2 combines with J gene TRBJ2-2, with D possibly TRBD1 on 6 matching bases. The sequenced sample consisted of peripheral blood. The TCR was taken from a woman aged 25 to 39 with active or convalescent COVID-19. Here the CDR3 reads CASSDRGEYTGELFF. CDR3 coding DNA: TGTGCCAGCAGTGACAGGGGAGAATACACCGGGGAGCTGTTTTTT.